These T cell receptor beta chains were read from a single sample in a study of blood T cell repertoires in COVID-19. TCRdb's copy holds only in-frame clones and misses some; the assay was immunoSEQ multiplex PCR. The profile shows approximately 47,000 clones, over 80% of them singletons. Sequencing input: peripheral blood. The receptors come from a human donor with active COVID-19. The donor label of this sample is uncertain. Each CDR3 is given with its conserved first and last residue.

>TRBJ2-7|TRBV5-1|13
CASSLAWEDEQYF
>TRBJ1-5|TRBV15|18
CATSRGTGWVRNNQPQHF
>TRBJ1-1|TRBV11-2|14
CASSLTSAGTEAFF
>TRBJ1-2|TRBV14|14
CASSQDRRLKAYTF
>TRBJ2-7|TRBV5-1|14
CASSLEGLRYEQYF
>TRBJ2-7|TRBV4-1|13
CASSQGRAYEQYF
>TRBJ2-5|TRBV10-3|12
CATRQGIETQYF
>TRBJ2-7|TRBV7-2|14
CASSLSDRGLATYF
>TRBJ1-3|TRBV10-3|16
CAISELYGSPGNTIYF
>TRBJ1-1|TRBV11-2|14
CASSFLRGDTEAFF
>TRBJ1-1|TRBV4-2|14
CASSQVQGMTEAFF
>TRBJ2-1|TRBV28|13
CASSYGFYNEQFF
>TRBJ2-2|TRBV2|15
CASSGGQGAAGELFF
>TRBJ2-1|TRBV7-9|14
CASSLGSPYNEQFF
>TRBJ1-4|TRBV7-9|15
CASSLKGTVDEKLFF
>TRBJ1-5|TRBV5-5|15
CASSLVVISNQPQHF